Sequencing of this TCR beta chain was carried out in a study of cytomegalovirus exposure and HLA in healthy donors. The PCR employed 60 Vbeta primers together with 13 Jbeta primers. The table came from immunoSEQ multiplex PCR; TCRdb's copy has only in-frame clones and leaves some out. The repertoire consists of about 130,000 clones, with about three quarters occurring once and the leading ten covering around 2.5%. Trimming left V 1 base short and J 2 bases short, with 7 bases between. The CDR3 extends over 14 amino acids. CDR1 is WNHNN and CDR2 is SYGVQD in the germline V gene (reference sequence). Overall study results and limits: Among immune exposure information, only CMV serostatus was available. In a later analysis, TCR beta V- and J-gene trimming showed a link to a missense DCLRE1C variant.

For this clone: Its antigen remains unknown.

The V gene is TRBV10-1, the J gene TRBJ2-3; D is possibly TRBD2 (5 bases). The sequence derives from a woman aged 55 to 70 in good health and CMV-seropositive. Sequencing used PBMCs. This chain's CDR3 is CASSELDSTDTQYF. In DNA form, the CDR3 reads TGCGCCAGCAGTGAGTTGGACTCCACAGATACGCAGTATTTT.